This TCR beta chain was sequenced for a study of blood T cell repertoires in COVID-19 (TCRdb year 2020). Study-level background: Samples covering the acute and convalescent phases of COVID-19 were provided by collaborators in the United States, Italy and Spain. The material from the prospective study consisted of cDNA or gDNA derived from T cells, B-cell-depleted T cells, or PBMCs. Samples were obtained from the ongoing ImmuneRACE study (first 160 participants) and from 1,254 subjects provided by 6 global collaborators. Sample metadata almost always included a de-identified subject ID, COVID-19 status, age in years and sex. The repertoires were released in a freely available public database meant as a resource for research on the immune response to SARS-CoV-2. Subjects who had been exposed to COVID-19, were actively infected with it, or had recovered from it provided the deeply sampled blood TCRbeta repertoires that made up the dataset. Where HLA class I and class II types were available, the types were taken from metadata supplied by the sample provider, not from assay-based typing. Points the paper makes about the study in general: The amount of clinical and demographic metadata varied by source and participant and was provided uncurated.

At one collaborating source in Seattle, patients were enrolled during active infection and were followed longitudinally through the course of disease. Each collaborating institution followed its own protocols to collect whole blood in K2EDTA tubes. For TCRbeta analysis, collaborators shipped samples as frozen whole blood, isolated PBMCs, or DNA extracted from either of those sample types. For this clone: Its antigen specificity is not known. No clone much larger than this one lies a single base away; base qualities are absent.

The germline V gene encodes CDR1 SGDLS and CDR2 YYNGEE. Trimming removed 3 bases from V and 3 bases from J, leaving 7 bases between the germline ends. From cysteine to phenylalanine, the CDR3 is 12 amino acids long. This entry keeps only the CDR3 DNA: 36 bases, framed from base 1. TCRbeta CDR3 regions were amplified from genomic DNA using the immunoSEQ Assay, a bias-controlled multiplex PCR. From the authors' description of their analysis: The number of nucleated cells in each sample was estimated by amplification of reference gene primers within the assay. To quantify the absolute abundance of each unique TCRbeta CDR3 rearrangement, sequence reads were collapsed and filtered. Productive Simpson clonality was computed per sample as the square root of Simpson's diversity index over productive rearrangements. The table was pulled from immuneACCESS by TCRdb, which kept in-frame rearrangements only. Such tables lose some clones; where checked, under half of the loss comes from unresolved V genes, and the rest has no known cause. V and J calls and clone size follow that table, whereas D and trimming were derived from the DNA. This sample comprises around 49,000 clones, about 76% of them detected only once. Around 22% of the sample is taken by the ten largest.

The sequence derives from a woman of 80 years or more with COVID-19, enrolled during active disease. The sequenced sample was peripheral blood. This sequence uses TRBV9 and TRBJ2-7; tentative D gene TRBD2, with 6 bases matching. The DNA sequence is given as TGTGCCAGCAGCGATAGCGGCTACGAGCAGTACTTC. The translation is CASSDSGYEQYF.